Listed below are T cell receptor beta chains from one sample, sequenced in a study of T-cell reconstitution after alpha-beta-depleted transplantation in children. Using its own MiXCR run on the PCR reads, TCRdb lists one record per CDR3 protein. The sample lists roughly 280,000 distinct CDR3 sequences, 9.5% to 13% occurring once. The sequenced sample was peripheral blood, obtained 180 days after TCRalphabeta/CD19-depleted stem cell transplant. All receptors derive from a male patient between 2 and 10 years old who had a stem cell transplant for chronic granulomatous disease, so the T cells may come from the graft donor. CDR3s include the opening cysteine and the closing phenylalanine or tryptophan. Each record gives: clone size, V gene, J gene, D gene, CDR3 protein, CDR3 DNA. The D gene is left open where the match is weak. Rows may omit the clone size; those that give it use once, few, many or a size class.

abundance: many
v_gene: TRBV3-1
j_gene: TRBJ2-5
d_gene: NA
CDR3aa: CASTLLETQYF
CDR3nt: TGTGCCAGCACTCTATTAGAGACCCAGTACTTC

abundance: many
v_gene: TRBV20-1
j_gene: TRBJ2-3
d_gene: NA
CDR3aa: CSASNGKTALSRTDTQYF
CDR3nt: TGCAGTGCTAGCAATGGGAAAACCGCCCTTTCGAGGACAGATACGCAGTATTTT

abundance: many
v_gene: TRBV29-1
j_gene: TRBJ2-7
d_gene: TRBD2
CDR3aa: CSVPVAGGSEQYF
CDR3nt: TGCAGCGTACCGGTAGCGGGAGGTAGCGAGCAGTACTTC

abundance: many
v_gene: TRBV20-1
j_gene: TRBJ2-1
d_gene: NA
CDR3aa: CSAGHNEQFF
CDR3nt: TGCAGTGCTGGACACAATGAGCAGTTCTTC

abundance: NA
v_gene: TRBV5-6
j_gene: TRBJ2-5
d_gene: NA
CDR3aa: CASSLGFRRRSQETQYF
CDR3nt: TGTGCCAGCAGCTTGGGGTTCAGGAGACGGTCCCAAGAGACCCAGTACTTC

abundance: few
v_gene: TRBV5-1
j_gene: TRBJ2-1
d_gene: NA
CDR3aa: CASSLAGQVNNEQFF
CDR3nt: TGCGCCAGCAGCTTGGCAGGACAAGTCAACAATGAGCAGTTCTTC

abundance: many
v_gene: TRBV27
j_gene: TRBJ1-2
d_gene: NA
CDR3aa: CASSPLTENYGYTF
CDR3nt: TGTGCCAGCAGTCCCCTAACAGAGAACTATGGCTACACCTTC

abundance: many
v_gene: TRBV20-1
j_gene: TRBJ2-3
d_gene: NA
CDR3aa: CSAGTQYF
CDR3nt: TGCAGTGCTGGGACGCAGTATTTT

abundance: many
v_gene: TRBV7-6
j_gene: TRBJ2-1
d_gene: TRBD2
CDR3aa: CASSPEGAGGRYNEQFF
CDR3nt: TGTGCCAGCAGCCCCGAGGGAGCGGGAGGGAGGTACAATGAGCAGTTCTTC

abundance: many
v_gene: TRBV28
j_gene: TRBJ2-1
d_gene: TRBD1
CDR3aa: CASSPHRDRGNNEQFF
CDR3nt: TGTGCCAGCAGCCCGCACCGGGACAGGGGGAACAATGAGCAGTTCTTC

abundance: few
v_gene: TRBV7-2
j_gene: TRBJ2-5
d_gene: NA
CDR3aa: CASSPYRGGIQETQYF
CDR3nt: TGTGCCAGCAGCCCCTACAGGGGAGGGATCCAAGAGACCCAGTACTTC

abundance: many
v_gene: TRBV12-3/TRBV12-4
j_gene: TRBJ2-3
d_gene: NA
CDR3aa: CASSFSRRTDTQYF
CDR3nt: TGTGCCAGCAGTTTTTCTCGTCGCACAGATACGCAGTATTTT

abundance: many
v_gene: TRBV11-2
j_gene: TRBJ2-3
d_gene: NA
CDR3aa: CASRLTRTDTQYF
CDR3nt: TGTGCCAGCAGGCTAACTCGCACAGATACGCAGTATTTT

abundance: many
v_gene: TRBV12-3/TRBV12-4
j_gene: TRBJ2-2
d_gene: TRBD2
CDR3aa: CASSWWEGTGELFF
CDR3nt: TGTGCCAGCAGTTGGTGGGAGGGCACCGGGGAGCTGTTTTTT

abundance: many
v_gene: TRBV27
j_gene: TRBJ2-5
d_gene: TRBD1
CDR3aa: CASSPTGGMETQYF
CDR3nt: TGTGCCAGCAGTCCTACAGGGGGCATGGAGACCCAGTACTTC